This T cell receptor (beta chain) derives from a study of T cells in Graves' hyperthyroidism and ophthalmopathy. Study-wide context: Peripheral blood draws took place at initial diagnosis, ahead of any treatment.

Amplified TCR beta CDR3 regions came from RNA transcripts. A first-round RT-PCR of the TCR CDR3 used the HTBI primer set. TCRdb reanalysed the multiplex PCR reads using MiXCR and keeps one entry per CDR3 protein. The table lists approximately 600,000 distinct CDR3 sequences, under 25% of them singletons. The V end lost 4 bases, the J end lost 3 bases, and 13 bases lay between the germline ends. This CDR3 is 15 amino acids long. Disease lasting under 3 months, a NOSPECS grade of at least 4, and a Clinical Activity Score of at least 3 were features of the ophthalmopathy patients. Diagnoses used clinical symptoms, serum thyroxine and TRAb, thyroid ultrasound and orbital computed tomography.

Material: blood. This sequence joins TRBV12-3 or TRBV12-4 and TRBJ1-5; no definite D call. The clonotype originates from a man aged 25 to 40 with Graves' ophthalmopathy. CDR3 sequence (DNA): TGTGCCAGCAGTTGGGCCCCCGGCGACAATCAGCCCCAGCATTTT. This translates into CASSWAPGDNQPQHF.